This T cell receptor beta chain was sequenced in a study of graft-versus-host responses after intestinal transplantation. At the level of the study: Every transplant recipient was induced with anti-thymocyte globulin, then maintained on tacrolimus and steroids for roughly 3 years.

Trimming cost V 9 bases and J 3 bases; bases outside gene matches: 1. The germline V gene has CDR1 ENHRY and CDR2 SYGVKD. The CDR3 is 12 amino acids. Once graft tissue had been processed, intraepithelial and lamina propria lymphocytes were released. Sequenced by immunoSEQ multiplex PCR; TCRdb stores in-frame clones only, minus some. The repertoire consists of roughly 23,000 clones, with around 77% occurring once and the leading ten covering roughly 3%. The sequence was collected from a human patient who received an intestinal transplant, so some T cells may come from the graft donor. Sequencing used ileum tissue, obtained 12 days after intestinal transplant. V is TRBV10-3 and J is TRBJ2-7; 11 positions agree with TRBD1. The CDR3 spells CAMGTGGYEQYF. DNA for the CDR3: TGTGCCATGGGGACAGGGGGCTACGAGCAGTACTTC.